Ten or more counts support the clone carrying this T cell receptor (beta chain). Its target is not known. The data were obtained in a study of T cells in Graves' hyperthyroidism and ophthalmopathy. General observations from the study: The majority of expanded thyroid clonotypes above 0.001 also appeared in blood. Onset of ophthalmopathy came a median approximately 6.9 months after the model predicted it.

Amplified TCR beta CDR3 regions derived from RNA transcripts. With the HTBI primer set, the TCR CDR3 went through a first round of RT-PCR. A single record per CDR3 protein comes from TCRdb applying MiXCR to the multiplex PCR reads. The table has 500,000 to 800,000 distinct CDR3 sequences, more than 12% seen once. A patient was excluded if there was uncontrolled infection, other autoimmune disease, pregnancy or lactation. Germline-derived CDR1 and CDR2 are ENHRY and SYGVKD. The CDR3 spans 15 residues. The V and J ends lost 6 bases and 2 bases, in that order; junction bases with no gene match: 8. Sequencing was performed on blood. The clonotype was recovered from a woman between 50 and 59 years old with Graves' ophthalmopathy. This chain joins TRBV10-3 and TRBJ2-7; 9 bases match TRBD2. The CDR3 DNA reads as TGTGCCATCAGCGAAAGACTAGCGGCCGCCTACGAGCAGTACTTC. As protein: CAISERLAAAYEQYF.